This T cell receptor beta chain emerged from a study of blood T cell repertoires in COVID-19. The CDR3 runs 12 residues. J lost 6 bases, V lost 6 bases, and 4 bases had no gene match. Germline V gives CDR1 MGHDK, CDR2 SYGVNS. Original processing notes: Amplification from reference gene primers served as the basis for estimated nucleated cell counts. Sequencing was performed with immunoSEQ multiplex PCR; in TCRdb, only in-frame clones are kept and a portion is missing. V and J calls and clone size are copied from that table; D and trimming were computed from the DNA. Among about 310,000 clones, 89% were seen once, and the ten largest hold roughly 5.2%. Participants came from roughly 24 US areas, aged about 18 to 100 years. The sample holds a few counts of this clone.

This chain connects TRBV25-1 to TRBJ2-7, with 8 bases aligning to TRBD1. The sample taken for sequencing was PBMCs or T cells enriched from blood (not recorded which). This receptor was identified in a man aged 55-75 years who had recovered from COVID-19. In DNA form, the CDR3 reads TGTGCCAGCAGCCTTACAGGGGGCGAGCAGTACTTC. Translating it yields CASSLTGGEQYF.